This TCR beta chain was sequenced during a study of technical replicates of blood from several donors. Germline assignment: CDR1 SGDLS and CDR2 YYNGEE. The ends were cut back, 0 bases at V and 2 bases at J, with 15 bases in the middle. The CDR3 is 17 amino acids. Sequencing used immunoSEQ multiplex PCR; TCRdb keeps in-frame clones, though not all of them. The data hold about 82,000 clones, with approximately 96% observed a single time. Material: T cells isolated from PBMCs. The chain links TRBV9 to TRBJ2-1; possibly TRBD2 for D (6 bases). This clonotype originated in a human donor in good health. In DNA form, the CDR3 reads TGTGCCAGCAGCGTAGCAGGGCAGGGAGGTCCCTACAATGAGCAGTTCTTC. This sequence encodes CASSVAGQGGPYNEQFF.